The sequence of this T cell receptor (beta chain) was determined in a study of cytomegalovirus exposure and HLA in healthy donors. The ends were cut back, 4 bases at V and 7 bases at J, with 23 bases in the middle. CDR1 is SGHRS, CDR2 YFSETQ, per germline. The CDR3 covers 16 residues. This clone has just a few counts. PCR was performed using 60 Vbeta and 13 Jbeta primers. Produced via immunoSEQ multiplex PCR; TCRdb's table is partial and in-frame only. The sample contains roughly 120,000 clones, around 80% of which appear only once. The TCR originated in a woman in her sixties or seventies in good health and CMV-seropositive. The rearrangement joins TRBV5-1 to TRBJ1-1; weak D call: TRBD1 (6 bases). The sample consisted of PBMCs. CDR3 sequence reads: CASSPRALGGLGEAFF. The CDR3 DNA reads as TGCGCCAGCAGCCCCCGCGCTTTGGGGGGGCTCGGTGAAGCTTTCTTT.